This T cell receptor (beta chain) was profiled in a study of cytomegalovirus exposure and HLA in healthy donors. The wider study: Previous work identified 95 million to 120 million unique TCR beta sequences from 150 million to 200 million T cells.

The PCR had 60 Vbeta and 13 Jbeta primers. Generated by immunoSEQ multiplex PCR, the TCRdb table keeps only in-frame clones and is missing some. The sample holds about 160,000 clones, around 80% seen once. V was pared by 3 bases and J by 4 bases, with 3 bases of the junction left unmatched. There are 15 residues in the CDR3. The germline V gene encodes CDR1 KGHSH and CDR2 LQKENI. Study-level results: A later analysis revealed that TCR association rates differed between HLA loci, peaking at DRB1 and bottoming out at HLA-C. There were a few CMV-associated chains whose specificity for CMV antigens was confirmed in vitro. Investigators reported some 150 TCR beta chains as tied to cytomegalovirus.

As concerns this clone: Its antigen is still unknown.

This TCR was sampled from a woman between 50 and 59 years old in good health and CMV-seropositive. Sequences were obtained from PBMCs. V and J are TRBV18 and TRBJ1-4; 9 positions agree with TRBD1. The CDR3 DNA reads as TGTGCCAGCTCACCGGGACAGGGACTTAATGAAAAACTGTTTTTT. The encoded protein is CASSPGQGLNEKLFF.